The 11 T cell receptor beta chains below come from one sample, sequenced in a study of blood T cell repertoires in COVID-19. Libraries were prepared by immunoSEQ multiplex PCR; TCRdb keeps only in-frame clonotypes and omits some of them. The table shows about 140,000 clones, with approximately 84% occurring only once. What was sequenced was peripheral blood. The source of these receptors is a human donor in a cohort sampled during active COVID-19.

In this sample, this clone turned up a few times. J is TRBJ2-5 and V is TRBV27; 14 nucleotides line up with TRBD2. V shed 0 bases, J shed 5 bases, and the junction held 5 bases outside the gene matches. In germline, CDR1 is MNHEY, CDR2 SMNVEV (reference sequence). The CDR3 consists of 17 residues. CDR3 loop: CASSLSGLAGAKETQYF. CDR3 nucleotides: TGTGCCAGCAGTTTATCGGGACTAGCGGGGGCCAAGGAGACCCAGTACTTC.

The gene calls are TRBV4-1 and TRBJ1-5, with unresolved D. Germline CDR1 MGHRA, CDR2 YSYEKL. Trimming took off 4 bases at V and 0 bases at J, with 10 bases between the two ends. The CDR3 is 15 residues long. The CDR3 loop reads CASSPSGYSNQPQHF. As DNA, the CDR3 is TGCGCCAGCAGCCCCTCGGGGTATAGCAATCAGCCCCAGCATTTT.

The CDR3 loop reads CSVGTGGVETQYF. DNA of the CDR3: TGCAGCGTTGGGACAGGGGGCGTGGAGACCCAGTACTTC. The chain recombines TRBV29-1 with TRBJ2-5, with 11 bases matching TRBD1. The germline V gene has CDR1 SQVTM and CDR2 ANQGSEA. V lost 4 bases, J lost 5 bases, and 3 bases stayed unmatched. This CDR3 has 13 residues.

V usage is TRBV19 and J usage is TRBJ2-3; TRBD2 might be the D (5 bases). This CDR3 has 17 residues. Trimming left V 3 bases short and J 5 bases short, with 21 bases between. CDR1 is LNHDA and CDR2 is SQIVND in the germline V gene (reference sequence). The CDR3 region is CASSMLGYPGGGDTQYF. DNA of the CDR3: TGTGCCAGTAGTATGCTGGGTTACCCAGGAGGTGGAGATACGCAGTATTTT.

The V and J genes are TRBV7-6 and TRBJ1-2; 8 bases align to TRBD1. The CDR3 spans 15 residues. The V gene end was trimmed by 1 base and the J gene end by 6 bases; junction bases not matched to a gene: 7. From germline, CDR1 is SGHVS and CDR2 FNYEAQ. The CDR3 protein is CASSLEVDRGNGYTF. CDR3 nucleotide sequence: TGTGCCAGCAGCTTAGAGGTTGACAGGGGTAATGGCTACACCTTC.

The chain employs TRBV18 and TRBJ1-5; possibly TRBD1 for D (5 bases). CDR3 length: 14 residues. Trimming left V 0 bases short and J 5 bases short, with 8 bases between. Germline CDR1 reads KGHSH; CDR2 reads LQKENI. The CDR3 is CASSPPGGDQPQHF. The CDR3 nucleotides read TGTGCCAGCTCACCACCGGGGGGGGATCAGCCCCAGCATTTT.

The CDR3 nucleotides read TGCGCCAGCAGCCAAATCGGGGGGACGGGGAGGGATGAGCAGTTCTTC. Translating it yields CASSQIGGTGRDEQFF. This chain links TRBV4-1 with TRBJ2-1; TRBD2 matches 7 bases. Trimming at V came to 2 bases and at J to 8 bases, leaving 12 bases not matched to a gene. There are 16 residues in the CDR3. Germline V gene data show CDR1 as MGHRA and CDR2 as YSYEKL.

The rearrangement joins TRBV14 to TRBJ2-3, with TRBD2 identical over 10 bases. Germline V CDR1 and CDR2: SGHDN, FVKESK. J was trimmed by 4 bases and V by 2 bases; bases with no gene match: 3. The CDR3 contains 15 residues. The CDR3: CASSQLAGGPDTQYF. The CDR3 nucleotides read TGTGCCAGCAGCCAATTAGCGGGGGGACCAGATACGCAGTATTTT. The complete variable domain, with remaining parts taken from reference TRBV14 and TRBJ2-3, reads EAGVTQFPSHSVIEKGQTVTLRCDPISGHDNLYWYRRVMGKEIKFLLHFVKESKQDESGMPNNRFLAERTGGTYSTLKVQPAELEDSGVYFCASSQLAGGPDTQYFGPGTRLTVL.

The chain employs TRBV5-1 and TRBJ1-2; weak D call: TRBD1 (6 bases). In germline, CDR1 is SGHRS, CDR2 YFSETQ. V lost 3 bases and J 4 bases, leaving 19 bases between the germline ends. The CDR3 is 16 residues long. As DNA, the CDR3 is TGCGCCAGCAGCTCCCCCCGTACAGGGACGGGCTATGGCTACACCTTC. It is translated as CASSSPRTGTGYGYTF.

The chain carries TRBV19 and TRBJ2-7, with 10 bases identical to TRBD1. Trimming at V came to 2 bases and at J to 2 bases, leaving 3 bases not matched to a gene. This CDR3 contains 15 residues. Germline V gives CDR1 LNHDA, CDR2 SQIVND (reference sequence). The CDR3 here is CASSISGQGAYEQYF. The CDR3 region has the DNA TGTGCCAGTAGTATAAGTGGACAGGGGGCCTACGAGCAGTACTTC.

CDR3 sequence reads: CASSLYLGQGLAFF. The CDR3 DNA is TGTGCCAGCAGTTTATACCTCGGACAGGGGCTAGCTTTCTTT. The chain couples TRBV28 to TRBJ1-1, with 9 bases matching TRBD1. The CDR3 is made up of 14 amino acids. CDR1 and CDR2 (germline): MDHEN, SYDVKM. Trimming removed 1 base from V and 10 bases from J; junction bases left unmatched: 7.